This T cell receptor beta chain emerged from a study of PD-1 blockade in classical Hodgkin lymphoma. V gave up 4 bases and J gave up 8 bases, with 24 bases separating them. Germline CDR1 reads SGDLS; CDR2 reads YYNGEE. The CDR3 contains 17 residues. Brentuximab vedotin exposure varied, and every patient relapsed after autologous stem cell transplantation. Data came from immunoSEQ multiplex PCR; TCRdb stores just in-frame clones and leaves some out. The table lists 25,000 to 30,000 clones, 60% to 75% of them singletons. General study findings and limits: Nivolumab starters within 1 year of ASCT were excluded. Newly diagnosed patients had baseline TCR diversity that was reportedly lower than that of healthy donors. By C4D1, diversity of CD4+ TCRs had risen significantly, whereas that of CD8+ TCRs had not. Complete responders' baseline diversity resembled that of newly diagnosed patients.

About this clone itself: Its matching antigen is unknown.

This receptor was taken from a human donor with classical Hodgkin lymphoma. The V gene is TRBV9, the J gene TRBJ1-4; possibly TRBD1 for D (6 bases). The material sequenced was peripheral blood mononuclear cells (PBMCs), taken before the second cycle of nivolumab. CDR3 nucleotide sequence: TGTGCCAGCAGCCGTGGGGATGGACCACGAGGGGGAGAAAAACTGTTTTTT. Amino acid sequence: CASSRGDGPRGGEKLFF.